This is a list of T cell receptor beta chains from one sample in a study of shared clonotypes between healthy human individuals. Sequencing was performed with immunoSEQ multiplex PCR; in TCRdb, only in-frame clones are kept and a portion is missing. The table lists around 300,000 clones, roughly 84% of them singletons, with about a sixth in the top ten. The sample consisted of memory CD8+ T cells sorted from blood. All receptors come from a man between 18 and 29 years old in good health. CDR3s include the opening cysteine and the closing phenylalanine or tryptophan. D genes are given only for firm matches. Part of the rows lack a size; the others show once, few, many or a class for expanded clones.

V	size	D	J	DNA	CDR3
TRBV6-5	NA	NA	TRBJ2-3	TGTGCCAGCAGTTCTAATGCGGGACTGAGCACAGATACGCAGTATTTT	CASSSNAGLSTDTQYF
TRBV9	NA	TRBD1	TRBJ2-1	TGTGCCAGCAGCGCAACGGGACAGGAGCAGTTCTTC	CASSATGQEQFF
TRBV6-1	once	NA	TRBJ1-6	TGTGCCAGCAGTGAAACTTGGGCAGGAGGGGCACCCCTCCACTTT	CASSETWAGGAPLHF
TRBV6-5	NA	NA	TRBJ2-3	TGTGCCAGCAGTTACTCGACTTGGGGAACAGATACGCAGTATTTT	CASSYSTWGTDTQYF
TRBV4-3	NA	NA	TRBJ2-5	TGCGCCAGCAGTACGGAGCTTCGGGAGACCCAGTACTTC	CASSTELRETQYF
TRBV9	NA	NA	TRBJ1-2	TGTGCCAGCAGAAACAGGGAGGACTATGGCTACACCTTC	CASRNREDYGYTF
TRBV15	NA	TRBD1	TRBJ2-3	TGTGCCACCGGCCCGGGCAGGGGGCCCTGGGATACGCAGTATTTT	CATGPGRGPWDTQYF
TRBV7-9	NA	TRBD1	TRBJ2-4	TGTGCCAGCAGCCGAGACTCAGGGGGAAACATTCAGTACTTC	CASSRDSGGNIQYF
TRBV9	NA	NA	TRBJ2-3	TGTGCCAGCAGCGTAGACAGGGCCACAGATACGCAGTATTTT	CASSVDRATDTQYF
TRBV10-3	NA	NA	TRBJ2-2	TGTGCCATCAGTGACGGGGGCCGGGAGCTGTTTTTT	CAISDGGRELFF
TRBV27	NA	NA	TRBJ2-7	TGTGCCAGCAGTTTAAGGGAGGGGGGTTCATTCCACGAGCAGTACTTC	CASSLREGGSFHEQYF
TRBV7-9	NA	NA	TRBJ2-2	TGTGCCAGCCTCGACAGCCTGAACACCGGGGAGCTGTTTTTT	CASLDSLNTGELFF
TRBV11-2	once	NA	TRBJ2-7	TGTGCCAGCAGCTTAGTGGGGGGCCGGACAGTAGGTTACGAGCAGTACTTC	CASSLVGGRTVGYEQYF
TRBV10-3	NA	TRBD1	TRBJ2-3	TGTGCCATCAGTGTGGACAGGGAGGATACGCAGTATTTT	CAISVDREDTQYF
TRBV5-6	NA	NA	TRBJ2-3	TGTGCCAGCAGCTTGCCCTACCTAACAGATACGCAGTATTTT	CASSLPYLTDTQYF
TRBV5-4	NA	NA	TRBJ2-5	TGTGCCAGCAGCTTACCGGACTCTCAAGAGACCCAGTACTTC	CASSLPDSQETQYF
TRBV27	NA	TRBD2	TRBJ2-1	TGTGCCAGCAGTTTCGATTCCGGGACTAGCGGGATCAGTGAGCAGTTCTTC	CASSFDSGTSGISEQFF
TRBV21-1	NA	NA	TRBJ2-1	TGTGCCAGCAGCAAACTAGGGGCAGACCCCAATGAGCAGTTCTTC	CASSKLGADPNEQFF
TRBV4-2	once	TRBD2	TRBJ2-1	TGTGCCAGCAGCCAAGAGCGAACCTTTGGCGGGGGGTCTAACAATGAGCAGTTCTTC	CASSQERTFGGGSNNEQFF
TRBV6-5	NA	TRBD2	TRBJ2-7	TGTGCCAGCAGCCCCCGGGGGGATGGCGACGAGCAGTACTTC	CASSPRGDGDEQYF
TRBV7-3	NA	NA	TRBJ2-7	TGTGCCAGCAGCTTAGTCGGGGAAGCCTACGAGCAGTACTTC	CASSLVGEAYEQYF
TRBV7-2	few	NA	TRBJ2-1	TGTGCCAGCAGCTTATTGAACTCCTACAATGAGCAGTTCTTC	CASSLLNSYNEQFF
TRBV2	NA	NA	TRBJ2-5	TGTGCCACCTCTGGGGGCGGGGAAGAGACCCAGTACTTC	CATSGGGEETQYF
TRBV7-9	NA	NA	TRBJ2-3	TGTGCCAGCTTTACAGGCGGAGGCACAGATACGCAGTATTTT	CASFTGGGTDTQYF
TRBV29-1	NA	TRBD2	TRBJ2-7	TGCAGCGTCCAAGGGACTAGTGCCGCCTCCTACGAGCAGTACTTC	CSVQGTSAASYEQYF
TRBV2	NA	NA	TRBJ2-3	TGTGCCAGCACTCCGAGTCCGAGCACAGATACGCAGTATTTT	CASTPSPSTDTQYF
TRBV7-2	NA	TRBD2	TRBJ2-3	TGTGCCAGCAGCTTAGTCACTAGCGGAACAGATACGCAGTATTTT	CASSLVTSGTDTQYF
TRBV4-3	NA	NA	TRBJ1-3	TGCGCCAGCAGCCAAGTGTATCTGGCACCGGGAAACACCATATATTTT	CASSQVYLAPGNTIYF